This TCR beta chain was captured in a study of shared clonotypes between healthy human individuals (dated by TCRdb to 2019 to 2021). About the full investigation: The cohort comprised a couple of women and a few men aged 18 to 49 years. Per donor, three plates each were used for CD4 naive and CD4 memory, two for CD8 naive, and one for CD8 memory. Between about 0.94 and 8.9 billion PBMCs per donor were obtained by leukapheresis. Different laboratories and diverse techniques were used to prepare libraries and sequence TCR repertoires, to increase sequencing depth and limit assay-specific biases. The study deeply sequenced blood TCR repertoires of five healthy adults to estimate repertoire size and the extent of clonotype sharing between individuals. Overall results and qualifications from the work: The small number of donors limited the genetic and exposure-history diversity represented. Clonotypes shared by all four sorted-subset donors showed higher generation probabilities than non-shared clonotypes. Estimated clonotype richness was generally larger for naive than for memory subsets. Pairwise subsampling indicated that sequencing depth was expected to affect the degree of clonotype sharing among donors. Across a few donors, about 4.5% of naive CD4, roughly 3.5% of naive CD8, approximately 2.5% of memory CD4, and roughly 0.41% of memory CD8 clonotypes were shared. Sampling was restricted to blood, and TCR repertoires in tissues likely differ from the TCR repertoires found in blood. Even with the large sequencing depth, rarefaction of the sorted-subset datasets indicated that sequencing was incomplete.

TCR CDR3 regions were amplified from genomic DNA by multiplex PCR using the deep immunoSEQ assay. Extracted genomic DNA from each cell subset was spread evenly across all wells of several immunoSEQ 96-well plates, with each plate serving as a replicate. For sorted subsets, around 0.2 ug of genomic DNA, equivalent to around 30,000 T cell genomes, went into each replicate PCR. The purified libraries were quantified using a Qubit 3.0 fluorometer, sized with a Bioanalyzer 2100, and then quantified again using the KAPA Library Quantification kit. Every immunoSEQ 96-well plate was sequenced on a separate single-read 150-cycle Illumina NextSeq 550 flow cell. The study's processing was this. Because the immunoSEQ output held only junctional sequences and lacked quality scores, the filtering could not match the filtering applied to full-length reads. To assign V/J genes and CDR3, sequences were annotated using PyIR, a Python wrapper for IgBLAST v1.9, with IMGT germline references. Any read was removed if the V/J assignment was weak (E-value above 1e-6), the CDR3 was missing, or the read contained stop codons, out-of-frame junctions, or ambiguous translated residues. A V3J clonotype was defined by an identical inferred V gene, J gene, and CDR3 amino acid sequence. Percentage overlap between repertoires was computed as shared unique clonotypes divided by the size of the smaller repertoire. RTK rarefaction, the Chao1 estimator, and Recon v2.1 estimates of unobserved clonotypes were used to assess repertoire richness. OLGA was used to compute generation probabilities for all TCRbeta clonotypes that the gDNA method yielded from a few donors. In TCRdb, the immuneACCESS table is reduced to in-frame sequences with V and J assigned. These tables do not hold every clone; where another copy was compared, an unresolved V gene accounts for under half, and the others remain unexplained. V and J calls and clone size follow that table, whereas D and trimming were derived from the DNA. The sample records roughly 2.2 million clones, just over 90% of which are singletons. The top ten constitute about 0.39% of the sample.

As regards this clone: Its binding antigen is unknown. No clone much larger than this one lies a single base away; base qualities are absent.

Its CDR3 holds 14 amino acids, cysteine through phenylalanine. Kept here is only the CDR3 DNA, which spans 42 bases and is read in frame from base 1. From a lookup of the germline V gene, CDR1 and CDR2 are MDHEN and SYDVKM. V is cut back by 6 bases and J by 0 bases, with 5 bases in the junction unmatched. The donors were healthy, HIV-negative adults with no recently reported acute infections or vaccinations. Only Caucasian adults living in Nashville, Tennessee, USA were represented among the donors. CD4+ T cells were enriched by magnetic negative selection, after which naive cells were positively selected on CD45RA and the negative fraction was taken as the memory subset. Blood was obtained by leukapheresis, after which PBMCs were separated by Ficoll-Histopaque density gradient centrifugation and cryopreserved in liquid nitrogen vapor phase. Purity and quantity of every magnetically sorted T cell population were checked by analytical flow cytometry. Genomic DNA was isolated from each sorted fraction and quantified by UV absorbance on a Nanodrop 2000c.

The V and J segments used are TRBV28 and TRBJ2-7, with TRBD1 matching 7 junction bases. The sequence came from a man between 18 and 29 years old in good health. Some clones in this sample may be carry-over from other donors' samples. Sequencing was done on a sample of naive CD4+ T cells from PBMCs. In light of the paper, this sample's cell subset or site label describes: CD45RA+ positively selected. The CDR3 has the sequence CASSPDRASYEQYF. The DNA reads as follows: TGTGCCAGCAGCCCTGACAGGGCCTCCTACGAGCAGTACTTC.